These 17 T cell receptor beta chains came from one sample sequenced in a study of shared clonotypes between healthy human individuals (dated by TCRdb to about 2020). Library creation used the immunoSEQ multiplex PCR assay. TCRdb took over this immuneACCESS table, retaining in-frame rearrangements with V and J assigned. Such tables are incomplete; in checked studies, under half of the missing clones stem from an unresolved V gene, and the remainder is unexplained. The sample includes about 330,000 clones, with around 87% observed a single time. Roughly 15% of the sample comes from the top ten. Sequencing was performed on memory CD8+ T cells sorted from blood. This specimen's cell subset or site label, interpreted: CD45RO+ cells pooled with CCR7-negative TemRA cells. The receptors were gathered from a man aged 18 to 30 in good health.

This clone was counted between two and nine times. The genes are TRBV2 and TRBJ2-7; tentatively, D is TRBD1 (6 bases). The V end lost 6 bases, the J end lost 0 bases, and 6 bases lay between the germline ends. CDR1 is SNHLY, CDR2 FYNNEI, per germline. This CDR3 comprises 12 residues. The CDR3 is CASRDSSYEQYF. The CDR3 DNA reads as TGTGCCAGCAGGGACAGCTCCTACGAGCAGTACTTC. Using reference TRBV2 and TRBJ2-7 for the parts outside the CDR3, the full variable domain is EPEVTQTPSHQVTQMGQEVILRCVPISNHLYFYWYRQILGQKVEFLVSFYNNEISEKSEIFDDQFSVERPDGSNFTLKIRSTKLEDSAMYFCASRDSSYEQYFGPGTRLTVT.

The V call is TRBV28, the J call TRBJ2-5; 8 nucleotides line up with TRBD2. This CDR3 has 14 amino acids. Germline lookup yields CDR1 MDHEN and CDR2 SYDVKM. Trimming removed 3 bases from V and 4 bases from J; junction bases left unmatched: 4. The CDR3 nucleotides read TGTGCCAGCAGTTTTCCCGCGGGGGGAGAGACCCAGTACTTC. Its translation: CASSFPAGGETQYF.

The chain links TRBV7-2 to TRBJ2-7; a weak D match, TRBD2 (6 bases). Per germline, CDR1 SGHTA and CDR2 FQGNSA. Trimming cost V 5 bases and J 2 bases, with 16 bases left between them. The CDR3 sequence is 15 residues long. Written as DNA, the CDR3 is TGTGCCAGCAGCCCCCACCCCGGGGGTCCCTACGAGCAGTACTTC. As protein: CASSPHPGGPYEQYF.

The V gene is TRBV4-3, the J gene TRBJ1-1; TRBD1 might be the D (5 bases). Per the germline V gene, CDR1 is LGHNA and CDR2 is YSLEER. V was clipped by 0 bases and J by 1 base, with 9 bases between them. The CDR3 consists of 15 residues. The CDR3 is CASSQEGDGNTEAFF. CDR3 sequence (DNA): TGCGCCAGCAGCCAAGAGGGGGACGGGAACACTGAAGCTTTCTTT.

The chain joins TRBV30 to TRBJ2-3; D is undetermined. The CDR3 consists of 16 residues. Germline CDR1 reads GTSNPN; CDR2 reads SVGIG (reference sequence). Trimming pared 0 bases from V and 0 bases from J, leaving 13 bases between. The DNA of the CDR3 is TGTGCCTGGAGTGTTCCTGGCAGCGTTAGCACAGATACGCAGTATTTT. Amino acid sequence: CAWSVPGSVSTDTQYF.

V is TRBV29-1 and J is TRBJ2-5, with 14 bases fitting TRBD2. Losses at the gene ends were 7 bases for V and 5 bases for J; bases not matched to a gene: 6. The CDR3 extends over 14 amino acids. Germline CDR1 reads SQVTM; CDR2 reads ANQGSEA. CDR3 residues: CSGGTSGSWETQYF. The CDR3 DNA sequence: TGCAGCGGTGGGACTAGCGGGAGTTGGGAGACCCAGTACTTC.

The chain employs TRBV7-4 and TRBJ2-2; TRBD1 matches at 7 bases. This CDR3 has 16 amino acids. The germline V gene encodes CDR1 SGHVT and CDR2 SQSDAQ. Unmatched junction bases numbered 2, after V lost 1 base and J lost 0 bases. The CDR3 loop is CASSLVTGSNTGELFF. The CDR3 nucleotides read TGTGCCAGCAGCTTAGTGACAGGGTCGAACACCGGGGAGCTGTTTTTT.

There are a few counts of this clone. The gene calls are TRBV6-1 and TRBJ2-7; TRBD1 might be the D (6 bases). The CDR3 has 15 amino acids. Germline values: CDR1 MNHNS, CDR2 SASEGT. The V end was cut by 2 bases, the J end by 2 bases, with 13 bases between. The CDR3 coding sequence is TGTGCCAGCAGTGAATCAGTGACAGGAGCCTACGAGCAGTACTTC. It encodes CASSESVTGAYEQYF.

The rearrangement joins TRBV30 to TRBJ2-2, with 9 bases aligning to TRBD2. Germline loops: CDR1 GTSNPN, CDR2 SVGIG (reference sequence). The CDR3 has 15 amino acids. V gave up 4 bases and J gave up 6 bases; unmatched junction bases: 9. In DNA, the CDR3 is TGTGCCTGGACCTTAGCGGGAGTAGGCGCCGGGGAGCTGTTTTTT. Residues: CAWTLAGVGAGELFF.

The chain joins TRBV27 to TRBJ1-5; 7 bases line up with TRBD1. Germline V gene data show CDR1 as MNHEY and CDR2 as SMNVEV (reference sequence). V was clipped by 6 bases and J by 1 base; unmatched bases: 6. The CDR3 covers 15 residues. The CDR3 DNA follows: TGTGCCAGCAGCTCGATAGGGGGCAGCAATCAGCCCCAGCATTTT. It yields the protein CASSSIGGSNQPQHF.

This clone occurred once. The J gene is TRBJ2-7, the V gene TRBV5-6; D not certain. The germline V and J ends were trimmed by 4 bases and 3 bases, with 14 bases remaining between them. Germline CDR1 and CDR2: SGHDT and YYEEEE. This CDR3 has 14 amino acids. This CDR3 is CASSPLGIIYEQYF. CDR3 in DNA: TGTGCCAGCAGCCCACTCGGAATCATCTACGAGCAGTACTTC.

The rearrangement uses TRBV27 and TRBJ2-2, with D unclear. CDR1 is MNHEY, CDR2 SMNVEV, per germline (reference sequence). Trimming removed 5 bases from V and 0 bases from J, with 4 bases in between. This CDR3 comprises 13 residues. In DNA form, the CDR3 reads TGTGCCAGCAGTACCACGAACACCGGGGAGCTGTTTTTT. Translating gives CASSTTNTGELFF.

The J gene is TRBJ1-1, the V gene TRBV25-1, with D possibly TRBD1 on 6 matching bases. The CDR3 consists of 17 residues. Trimming left V 2 bases short and J 1 base short, with 17 bases between. CDR1 and CDR2 from the germline V gene are MGHDK and SYGVNS. This chain's CDR3 is CASSERDGGEGNTEAFF. The DNA of the CDR3 is TGTGCCAGCAGTGAACGGGACGGGGGCGAAGGGAACACTGAAGCTTTCTTT.

This chain joins TRBV6-5 and TRBJ2-2; D not resolved. V was pared by 0 bases and J by 7 bases, with 3 bases between. The CDR3 runs 12 residues. Germline loops: CDR1 MNHEY, CDR2 SVGAGI. CDR3 loop: CASSYSGGELFF. In DNA, the CDR3 is TGTGCCAGCAGTTACTCGGGCGGGGAGCTGTTTTTT.

J is TRBJ1-6 and V is TRBV6-1; D not resolved. The germline V and J ends were trimmed by 2 bases and 10 bases, with 15 bases remaining between them. This CDR3 region has 15 residues. Germline assignment: CDR1 MNHNS and CDR2 SASEGT. CDR3 in amino acids: CASSERASLLSPLHF. DNA of the CDR3: TGTGCCAGCAGTGAACGGGCGTCTCTTTTATCACCCCTCCACTTT.

This chain connects TRBV28 to TRBJ2-7; D is possibly TRBD1 (5 bases). There are 14 residues in the CDR3. Germline V gene data show CDR1 as MDHEN and CDR2 as SYDVKM. V was pared by 5 bases and J by 4 bases, with 15 bases between. CDR3 loop: CASSPGHGSYEQYF. Here the CDR3 DNA reads TGTGCCAGCAGTCCCGGACATGGTTCGTACGAGCAGTACTTC.

The CDR3 DNA reads TGTGCCAGCAGTGAATGGGACTACCTACAAGAGACCCAGTACTTC. Translated: CASSEWDYLQETQYF. V gene TRBV2 combines with J gene TRBJ2-5; 7 bases map to TRBD2. J was trimmed by 2 bases and V by 2 bases; bases with no gene match: 5. CDR1 is SNHLY, CDR2 FYNNEI, per germline. The CDR3 spans 15 residues.